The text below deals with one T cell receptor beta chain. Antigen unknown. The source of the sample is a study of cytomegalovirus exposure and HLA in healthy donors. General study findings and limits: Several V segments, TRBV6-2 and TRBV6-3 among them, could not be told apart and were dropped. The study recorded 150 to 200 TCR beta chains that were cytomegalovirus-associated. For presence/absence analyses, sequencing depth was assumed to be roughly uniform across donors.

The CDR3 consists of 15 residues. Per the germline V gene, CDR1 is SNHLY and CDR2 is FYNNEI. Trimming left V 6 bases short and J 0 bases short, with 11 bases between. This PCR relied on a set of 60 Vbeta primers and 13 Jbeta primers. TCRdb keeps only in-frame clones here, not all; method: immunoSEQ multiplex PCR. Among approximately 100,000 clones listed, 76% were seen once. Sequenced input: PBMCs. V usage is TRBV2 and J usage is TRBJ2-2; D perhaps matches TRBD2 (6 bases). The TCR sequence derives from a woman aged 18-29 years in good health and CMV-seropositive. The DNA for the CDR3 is TGTGCCAGCAGCGGGCCGGGGGCGAACACCGGGGAGCTGTTTTTT. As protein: CASSGPGANTGELFF. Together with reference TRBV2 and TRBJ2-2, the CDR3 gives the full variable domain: EPEVTQTPSHQVTQMGQEVILRCVPISNHLYFYWYRQILGQKVEFLVSFYNNEISEKSEIFDDQFSVERPDGSNFTLKIRSTKLEDSAMYFCASSGPGANTGELFFGEGSRLTVL.